This T cell receptor beta chain derives from a study of cytomegalovirus exposure and HLA in healthy donors. This table comes from immunoSEQ multiplex PCR, and its TCRdb copy is limited to in-frame clones, with some not included. The table has more than 150,000 clones, around 82% seen once. This clone has just one count. V gave up 4 bases and J gave up 0 bases; unmatched junction bases: 3. The germline V gene has CDR1 MNHNY and CDR2 SVGAGI (reference sequence). The CDR3 sequence is 15 residues long. This sequence joins TRBV6-6 and TRBJ2-1; 7 bases map to TRBD1. This TCR derives from a young woman in good health and CMV-seropositive. The specimen was PBMCs. The CDR3 spells CASSSGGSSYNEQFF. The CDR3 coding sequence is TGTGCCAGCAGTTCAGGGGGAAGCTCCTACAATGAGCAGTTCTTC.